The rows below give T cell receptor beta chains drawn from one sample of a study of shared clonotypes between healthy human individuals. Assay used: immunoSEQ multiplex PCR; TCRdb lists only in-frame clones, some missing. The repertoire holds hundreds of thousands of clones, about four fifths seen once, with roughly 13% in the top ten. The sequencing input was PBMCs. These TCRs come from a middle-aged woman in good health. Some clones in this sample may be carry-over from other donors' samples. The CDR3 runs from the conserved cysteine through the conserved F or W. The D gene is left open where the match is weak. Not every row has a clone size; where given, it reads once, few, many or a size class.

CASTVGGWQPSYEQYF TGTGCCAGCACAGTAGGGGGATGGCAGCCCTCCTACGAGCAGTACTTC TRBV2 . TRBJ2-7 .
CAVGQQETQYF TGTGCCGTAGGACAGCAAGAGACCCAGTACTTC TRBV19 . TRBJ2-5 .
CASSLQGNTEAFF TGTGCCAGCAGCTTACAGGGGAACACTGAAGCTTTCTTT TRBV7-9 . TRBJ1-1 .
CSVVGSGQANTEAFF TGCAGCGTTGTTGGGTCGGGACAGGCAAACACTGAAGCTTTCTTT TRBV29-1 . TRBJ1-1 TRBD1
CASSVEPGFGELFF TGTGCCAGCAGCGTAGAGCCAGGATTCGGGGAGCTGTTTTTT TRBV9 few TRBJ2-2 .
CASSIRQGPIYGYTF TGTGCCAGCAGTATCCGACAGGGACCCATCTATGGCTACACCTTC TRBV2 . TRBJ1-2 TRBD1
CASSPPGQVSMNTEAFF TGTGCCAGCAGCCCGCCGGGACAGGTTTCAATGAACACTGAAGCTTTCTTT TRBV11-3 . TRBJ1-1 TRBD1
CASREDAGGAETQYF TGTGCCAGTAGGGAGGACGCAGGAGGGGCAGAGACCCAGTACTTC TRBV2 . TRBJ2-5 .
CASSFPTGGAGQPQHF TGTGCCAGCAGTTTCCCTACAGGGGGCGCCGGCCAGCCCCAGCATTTT TRBV6-6 few TRBJ1-5 TRBD1
CASSLSAGGETQYF TGTGCCAGCAGCTTATCGGCAGGCGGGGAGACCCAGTACTTC TRBV7-2 . TRBJ2-5 .
CASSPGLRTDTQYF TGTGCCAGCAGTCCAGGGTTGAGGACAGATACGCAGTATTTT TRBV9 few TRBJ2-3 .